One and the same sample provided the 2 T cell receptor beta chains below, sequenced in a study of cytomegalovirus exposure and HLA in healthy donors (TCRdb year 2017). Library method: the immunoSEQ multiplex PCR assay. For the multiplex PCR, a mixture combining 60 forward primers for TCR Vbeta segments and 13 reverse primers for TCR Jbeta segments was used. TCRdb's version of the immuneACCESS table is confined to in-frame rearrangements and falls short of the full clone set. An unresolved V gene accounts for under half of the shortfall where checked; the remainder is of unknown origin. The sample records over 65,000 clones, about four fifths of which are singletons. Roughly 2.9% of the sample goes to the ten largest clones. The source material was PBMCs. These receptors were collected from a woman aged 25 to 39 in good health and CMV-seronegative.

This clone has more than one count but fewer than ten. The V call is TRBV13, the J call TRBJ2-7, with D perhaps matching TRBD2 (6 bases). Trimming removed 3 bases from V and 4 bases from J, with 13 bases in between. The V gene's germline CDR1 is PRHDT and CDR2 FYEKMQ (reference sequence). This CDR3 has 14 residues. The CDR3 DNA follows: TGTGCCAGCAGCTTTAGCGGAGTCGAATACGAGCAGTACTTC. It is translated as CASSFSGVEYEQYF.

The rearrangement joins TRBV18 to TRBJ1-2, with D maybe TRBD1 (6 bases). Germline V lookup: CDR1 KGHSH, CDR2 LQKENI. Deletions cut 0 bases from V and 7 bases from J, with 12 bases between. The CDR3 extends over 14 amino acids. The CDR3 sequence: CASSPPTGAPGYTF. The CDR3 region has the DNA TGTGCCAGCTCACCACCGACAGGCGCTCCTGGCTACACCTTC.